This T cell receptor beta chain appears in the sequencing data of a study of early T cells in non-severe SARS-CoV-2 infection. Study as a whole: Sequencing targeted bulk RNA from unsorted whole blood, leaving chains unpaired. Study-wide points: A preference for anti-spike CD8 responses marked VDJdb matching, which missed private and CD4 specificities.

With 8 bases removed from V and 2 bases from J, the gap between germline ends came to 18 bases. The CDR3 has 15 residues. Germline-derived CDR1 and CDR2 are SNHLY and FYNNEI. The protocol attached unique molecular identifiers to individual cDNA molecules. MiXCR, applied by TCRdb to the 5' RACE reads, yields one record per CDR3 protein. Of about 30,000 distinct CDR3 sequences in the sample, 3% to 5% were seen once. This clonotype was seen a handful of times. The antigen is not known. The source material was whole blood. The V and J genes are TRBV2 and TRBJ1-2; the D gene is possibly TRBD1 (6 bases). The receptor was derived from an adult who was a healthcare worker with PCR-confirmed SARS-CoV-2 infection or an uninfected control (not recorded which). CDR3 sequence (DNA): TGTGCCAGCCTCCGGGACATCGGACTGAACTATGGCTACACCTTC. Its translation is CASLRDIGLNYGYTF.